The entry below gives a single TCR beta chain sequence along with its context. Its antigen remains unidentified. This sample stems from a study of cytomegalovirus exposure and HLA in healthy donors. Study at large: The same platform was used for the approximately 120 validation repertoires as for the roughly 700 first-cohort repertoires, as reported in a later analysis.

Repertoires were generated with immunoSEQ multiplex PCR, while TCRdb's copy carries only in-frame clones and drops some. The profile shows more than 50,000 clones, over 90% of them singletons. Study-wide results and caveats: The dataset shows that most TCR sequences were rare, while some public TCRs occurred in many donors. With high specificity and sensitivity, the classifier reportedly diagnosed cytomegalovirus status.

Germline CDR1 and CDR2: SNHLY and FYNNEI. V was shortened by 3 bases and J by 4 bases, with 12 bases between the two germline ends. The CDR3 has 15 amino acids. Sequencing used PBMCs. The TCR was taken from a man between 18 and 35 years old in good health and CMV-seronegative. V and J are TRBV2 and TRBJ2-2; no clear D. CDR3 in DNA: TGTGCCAGCAGTGAGTGGCAGACAACCACCGGGGAGCTGTTTTTT. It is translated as CASSEWQTTTGELFF.